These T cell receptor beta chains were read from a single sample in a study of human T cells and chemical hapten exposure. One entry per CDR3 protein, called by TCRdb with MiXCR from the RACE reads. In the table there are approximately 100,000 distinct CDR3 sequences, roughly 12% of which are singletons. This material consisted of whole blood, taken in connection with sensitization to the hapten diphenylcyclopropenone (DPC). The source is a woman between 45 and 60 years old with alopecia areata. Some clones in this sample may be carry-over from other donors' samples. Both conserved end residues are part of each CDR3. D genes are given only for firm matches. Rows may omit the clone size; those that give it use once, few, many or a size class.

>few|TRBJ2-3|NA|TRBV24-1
TGTGCCACCAGTGACCCGGGATCCTCGAGCAGCACAGATACGCAGTATTTT
CATSDPGSSSSTDTQYF
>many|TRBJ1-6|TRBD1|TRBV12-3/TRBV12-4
TGTGCCACAAACAGGGGGGTTAATAATTCACCCCTCCACTTT
CATNRGVNNSPLHF
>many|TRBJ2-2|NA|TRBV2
TGTGCCAGCAGTGAAGGCGGGCTGAGAGTGGCCGGGGAGCTGTTTTTT
CASSEGGLRVAGELFF
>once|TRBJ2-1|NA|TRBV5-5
TGTGCCAGCAGCCCCGTGGCCCCTAGGGGGTCCTACAATGAGCAGTTCTTC
CASSPVAPRGSYNEQFF
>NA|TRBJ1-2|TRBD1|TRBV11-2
TGTGCCAGCAGCGCGAGACAGGGGAACTATGGCTACACCTTC
CASSARQGNYGYTF
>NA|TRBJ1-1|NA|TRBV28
TGTGCCAGCAGGCCCCCGCGCAACACTGAAGCTTTCTTT
CASRPPRNTEAFF
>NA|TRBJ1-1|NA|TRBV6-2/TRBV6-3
TGTGCCAGCCCTTCGCTCAGTAGGGCCACTGAAGCTTTCTTT
CASPSLSRATEAFF
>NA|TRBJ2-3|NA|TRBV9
TGTGCCAGCAGCGTAGTAGGGGGGCCCAGGAAGAAAGATACGCAGTATTTT
CASSVVGGPRKKDTQYF
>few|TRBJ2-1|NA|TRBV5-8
TGTGCCAGCAGCTTTAAGGGCGCCTCCTACAATGAGCAGTTCTTC
CASSFKGASYNEQFF
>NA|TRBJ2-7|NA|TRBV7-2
TGTGCCAGCACCCCCCGGGCGGGGCCCTACTCCTACGAGCAGTACTTC
CASTPRAGPYSYEQYF
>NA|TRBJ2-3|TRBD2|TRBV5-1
TGCGCCAGCAGCTTCATCGCGGGGGAGGGCGATACGCAGTATTTT
CASSFIAGEGDTQYF
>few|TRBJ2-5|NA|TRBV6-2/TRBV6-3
TGTGCCAGCAGTAACTCCGAGACAGGCCGAGCGACCCAGTACTTC
CASSNSETGRATQYF
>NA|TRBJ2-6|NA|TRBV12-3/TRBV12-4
TGTGCCAGCAGGGGGACCTCTGGGGCCAACGTCCTGACTTTC
CASRGTSGANVLTF
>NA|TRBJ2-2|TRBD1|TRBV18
TGTGCCAGCTCACCGCGAGGACAGGGGGCCACCGGGGAGCTGTTTTTT
CASSPRGQGATGELFF
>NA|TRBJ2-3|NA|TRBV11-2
TGTGCCAGCAGCTTCCGTTTCGGGGGAATAGAGTACACAGATACGCAGTATTTT
CASSFRFGGIEYTDTQYF
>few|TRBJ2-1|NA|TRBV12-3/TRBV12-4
TGTGCCAGCAGTCCCACGTGGGGGGCCGGTGAGCAGTTCTTC
CASSPTWGAGEQFF
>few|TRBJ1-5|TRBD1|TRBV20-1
TGCAGTGTCAAGGACAGGGCCAGCGGGGGACCCCAGCATTTT
CSVKDRASGGPQHF
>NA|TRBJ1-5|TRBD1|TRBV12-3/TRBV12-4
TGTGCCAGCAGTTTTGGGGCCCAAACAGGGGCGAGAGGCCAGCCCCAGCATTTT
CASSFGAQTGARGQPQHF
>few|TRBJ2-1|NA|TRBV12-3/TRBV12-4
TGTGCCAGCAAACCGAGGGTCGTCAATGAGCAGTTCTTC
CASKPRVVNEQFF
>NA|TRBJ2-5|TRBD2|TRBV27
TGTGCCAGCAGTCTAAACCATATAGCGGGGGGGCCCTTGGAGACCCAGTACTTC
CASSLNHIAGGPLETQYF
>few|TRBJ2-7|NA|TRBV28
TGTGCCAGCAAGTTGGGCGACTACGAGCAGTACTTC
CASKLGDYEQYF
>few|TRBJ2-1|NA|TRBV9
TGTGCCAGCAGCGTAAGTTGGGGAAACAATGAGCAGTTCTTC
CASSVSWGNNEQFF
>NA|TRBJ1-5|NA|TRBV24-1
TGTGCCACCAGTGATTCCTTGAACAGGGAAAGTCCCCAGCATTTT
CATSDSLNRESPQHF
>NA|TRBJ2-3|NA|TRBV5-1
TGCGCCAGCAGTCCGGGGCGGAGCCTTAGCACAGATACGCAGTATTTT
CASSPGRSLSTDTQYF
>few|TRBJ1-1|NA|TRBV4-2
TGTGCCAGCAGCCAGCCTCCGGGGGCAACTGAAGCTTTCTTT
CASSQPPGATEAFF
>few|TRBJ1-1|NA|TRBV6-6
TGTGCCAGCAGAGACCCGCCTAAAGACACTGAAGCTTTCTTT
CASRDPPKDTEAFF
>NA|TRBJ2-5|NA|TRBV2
TGTGCCAGCTCATCCTCCCGACGGATTCGCGACGGGTTC
CASSSSRRIRDGF
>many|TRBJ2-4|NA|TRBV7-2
TGTGCCAGCAGCTCCGGGGGACCTACGACAGGCAAAAACATTCAGTACTTC
CASSSGGPTTGKNIQYF
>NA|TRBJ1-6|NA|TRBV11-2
TGTGCCAGCAGCTTCTATACAGGGAGCTCCTATAATTCACCCCTCCACTTT
CASSFYTGSSYNSPLHF
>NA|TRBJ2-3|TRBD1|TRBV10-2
TGCGCCAGCAGTGATCAGGGGGCGGCGGGAGATACGCAGTATTTT
CASSDQGAAGDTQYF
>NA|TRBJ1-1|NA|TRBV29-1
TGCAGCGGAGTAATGGGAATGAACACTGAAGCTTTCTTT
CSGVMGMNTEAFF
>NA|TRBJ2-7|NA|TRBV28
TGTGCCAGCATGGTAGTATCCTACGAGCAGTACTTC
CASMVVSYEQYF
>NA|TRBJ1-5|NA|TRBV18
TGTGCCAGCTCACGCGGGGGGGTTAGTCCCCAGCATTTT
CASSRGGVSPQHF
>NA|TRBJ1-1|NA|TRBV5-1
TGCGCCAGCAGCTTGGTGCCGGGGGGAGGTGGCACTGAAGCTTTCTTT
CASSLVPGGGGTEAFF